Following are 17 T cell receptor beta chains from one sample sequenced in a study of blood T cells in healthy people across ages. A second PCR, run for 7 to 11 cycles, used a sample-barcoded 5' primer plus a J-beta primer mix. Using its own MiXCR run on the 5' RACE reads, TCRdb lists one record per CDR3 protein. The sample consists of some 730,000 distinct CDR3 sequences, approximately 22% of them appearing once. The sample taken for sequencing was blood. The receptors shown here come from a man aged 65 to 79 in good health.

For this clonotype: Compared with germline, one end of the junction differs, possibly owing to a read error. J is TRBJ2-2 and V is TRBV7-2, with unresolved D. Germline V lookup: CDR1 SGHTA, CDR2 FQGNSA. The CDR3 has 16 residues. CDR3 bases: TGTGCCAGCAGCTTAGTCACTACGACGAAGACCGGGGAGCTGTTTTTT. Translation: CASSLVTTTKTGELFF.

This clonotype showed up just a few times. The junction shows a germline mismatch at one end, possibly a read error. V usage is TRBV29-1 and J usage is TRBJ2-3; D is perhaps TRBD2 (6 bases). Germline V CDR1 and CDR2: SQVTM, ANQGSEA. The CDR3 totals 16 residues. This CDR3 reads CSVVKLASPSTDTQYF. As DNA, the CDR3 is TGCAGCGTGGTAAAGCTAGCGAGCCCTAGCACGGATACGCAGTATTTT.

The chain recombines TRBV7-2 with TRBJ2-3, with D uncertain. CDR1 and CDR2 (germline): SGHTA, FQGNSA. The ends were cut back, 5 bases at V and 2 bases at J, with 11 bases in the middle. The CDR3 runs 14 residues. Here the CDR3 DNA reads TGTGCCAGCAGCCCGATCACTACCACAGATACGCAGTATTTT. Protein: CASSPITTTDTQYF.

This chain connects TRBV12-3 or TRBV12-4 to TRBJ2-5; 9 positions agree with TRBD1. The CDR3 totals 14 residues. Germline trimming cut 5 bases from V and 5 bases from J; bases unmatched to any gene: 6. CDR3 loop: CASSTGGARETQYF. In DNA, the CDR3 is TGTGCCAGCAGTACAGGGGGCGCGCGGGAGACCCAGTACTTC.

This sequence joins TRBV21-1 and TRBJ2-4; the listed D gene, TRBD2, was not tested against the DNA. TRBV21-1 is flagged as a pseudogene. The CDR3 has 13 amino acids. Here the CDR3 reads CASSNQLENIQYF. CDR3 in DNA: TGTGCCAGCAGCAATCAGCTAGAAAACATTCAGTACTTC.

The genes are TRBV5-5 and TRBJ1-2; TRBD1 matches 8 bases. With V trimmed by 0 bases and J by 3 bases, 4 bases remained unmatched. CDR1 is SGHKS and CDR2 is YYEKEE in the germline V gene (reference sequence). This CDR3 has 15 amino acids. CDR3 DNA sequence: TGTGCCAGCAGCTTGGTGCCAGGGGGCGACTATGGCTACACCTTC. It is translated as CASSLVPGGDYGYTF. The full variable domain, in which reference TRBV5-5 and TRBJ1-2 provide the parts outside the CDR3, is DAGVTQSPTHLIKTRGQQVTLRCSPISGHKSVSWYQQVLGQGPQFIFQYYEKEERGRGNFPDRFSARQFPNYSSELNVNALLLGDSALYLCASSLVPGGDYGYTFGSGTRLTVV.

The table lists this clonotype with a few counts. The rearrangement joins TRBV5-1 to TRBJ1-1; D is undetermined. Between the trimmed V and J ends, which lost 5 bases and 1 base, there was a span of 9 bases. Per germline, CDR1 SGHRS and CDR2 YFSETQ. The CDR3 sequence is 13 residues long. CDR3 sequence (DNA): TGCGCCAGCAGGTCGGGGTCGAACACTGAAGCTTTCTTT. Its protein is CASRSGSNTEAFF.

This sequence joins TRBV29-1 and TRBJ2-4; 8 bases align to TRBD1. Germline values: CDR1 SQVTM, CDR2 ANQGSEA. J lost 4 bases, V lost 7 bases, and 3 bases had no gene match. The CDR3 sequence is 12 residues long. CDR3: CSGRQGKNIQYF. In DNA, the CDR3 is TGCAGCGGACGACAGGGGAAAAACATTCAGTACTTC.

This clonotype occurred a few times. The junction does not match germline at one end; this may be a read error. The CDR3 nucleotides are TGTGCCGGCAGCTTGGATCCGGGAAACAATGAGCAGTTCTTC. Amino acid sequence: CAGSLDPGNNEQFF. This sequence joins TRBV7-7 and TRBJ2-1, with a tentative D call TRBD2 (5 bases). From germline, CDR1 is SSHAT and CDR2 FNYEAQ (reference sequence). This CDR3 is 14 amino acids long.

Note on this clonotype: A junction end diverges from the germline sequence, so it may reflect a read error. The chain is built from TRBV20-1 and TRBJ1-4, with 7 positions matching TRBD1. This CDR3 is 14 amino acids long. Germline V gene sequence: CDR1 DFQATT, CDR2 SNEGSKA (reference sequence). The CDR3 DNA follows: TGTAGTGCTCGAACGGGACAGCTTAGTGAAAAACTGTTTTTT. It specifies CSARTGQLSEKLFF.

CDR3 sequence reads: CASSYRRAAGNEQFF. CDR3 coding DNA: TGTGCCAGCAGTTACAGGAGGGCGGCGGGCAATGAGCAGTTCTTC. The V gene is TRBV12-3 or TRBV12-4, the J gene TRBJ2-1; possible D gene TRBD2, 6 bases. V lost 4 bases and J 6 bases, leaving 16 bases between the germline ends. The CDR3 loop spans 15 amino acids.

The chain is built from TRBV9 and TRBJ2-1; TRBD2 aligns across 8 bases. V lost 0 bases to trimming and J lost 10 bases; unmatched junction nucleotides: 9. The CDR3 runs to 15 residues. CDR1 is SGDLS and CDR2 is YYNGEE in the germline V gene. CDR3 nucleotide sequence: TGTGCCAGCAGCGTAGTGGAGCTAGCGGGTGCAGAGCAGTTCTTC. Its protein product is CASSVVELAGAEQFF. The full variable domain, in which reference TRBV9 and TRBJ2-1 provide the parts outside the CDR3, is DSGVTQTPKHLITATGQRVTLRCSPRSGDLSVYWYQQSLDQGLQFLIQYYNGEERAKGNILERFSAQQFPDLHSELNLSSLELGDSALYFCASSVVELAGAEQFFGPGTRLTVL.

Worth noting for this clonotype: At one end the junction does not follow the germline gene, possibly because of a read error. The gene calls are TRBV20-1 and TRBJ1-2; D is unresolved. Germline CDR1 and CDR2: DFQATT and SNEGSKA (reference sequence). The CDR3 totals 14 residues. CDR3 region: CSASLGGGRYGYAF. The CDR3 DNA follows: TGCAGTGCTAGCCTCGGTGGCGGGAGGTATGGCTACGCCTTC.

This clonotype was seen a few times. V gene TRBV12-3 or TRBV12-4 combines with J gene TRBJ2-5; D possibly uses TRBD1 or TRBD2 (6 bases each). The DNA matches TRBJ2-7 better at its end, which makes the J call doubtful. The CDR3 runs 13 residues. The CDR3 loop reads CASRPGGPYEQYF. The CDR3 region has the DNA TGTGCCAGCAGACCCGGGGGCCCCTACGAGCAGTACTTC.

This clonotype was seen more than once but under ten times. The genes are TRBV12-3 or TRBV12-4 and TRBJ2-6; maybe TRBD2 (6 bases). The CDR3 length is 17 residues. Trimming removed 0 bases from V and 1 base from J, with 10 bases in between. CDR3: CASSLARGGSGANVLTF. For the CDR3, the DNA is TGTGCCAGCAGTTTAGCGCGAGGAGGGTCTGGGGCCAACGTCCTGACTTTC.

CDR3 protein: CASSPSPGFEAPLHF. The CDR3, as DNA: TGTGCCAGCAGCCCCTCCCCCGGGTTCGAAGCACCCCTCCACTTT. The J gene is TRBJ1-6, the V gene TRBV7-2; D is unclear. Trimming removed 5 bases from V and 11 bases from J, with 19 bases in between. Germline loops: CDR1 SGHTA, CDR2 FQGNSA. The CDR3 contains 15 residues.

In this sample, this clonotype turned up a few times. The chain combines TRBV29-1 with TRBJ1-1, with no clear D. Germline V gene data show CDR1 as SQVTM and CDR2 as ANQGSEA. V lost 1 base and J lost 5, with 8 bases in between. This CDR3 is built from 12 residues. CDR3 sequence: CSVEGDRTEAFF. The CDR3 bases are TGCAGCGTTGAAGGGGATCGGACTGAAGCTTTCTTT.